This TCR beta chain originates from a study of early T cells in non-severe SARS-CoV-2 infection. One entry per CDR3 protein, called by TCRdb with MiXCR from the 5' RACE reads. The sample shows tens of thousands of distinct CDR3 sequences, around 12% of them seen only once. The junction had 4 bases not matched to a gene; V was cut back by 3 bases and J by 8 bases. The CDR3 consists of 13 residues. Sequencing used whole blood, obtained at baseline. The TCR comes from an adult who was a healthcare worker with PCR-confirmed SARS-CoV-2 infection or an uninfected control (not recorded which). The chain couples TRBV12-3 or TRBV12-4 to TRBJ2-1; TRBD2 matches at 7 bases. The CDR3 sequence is CASSFGRDDEQFF. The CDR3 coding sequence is TGTGCCAGCAGTTTTGGGAGGGACGATGAGCAGTTCTTC.